The clone carrying this T cell receptor (beta chain) showed up many times. Antigen: not known. This library used roughly 370 ng RNA and molecular barcoded adaptors spanning alpha/delta and beta/gamma chains. TCRdb reprocessed the reads with MiXCR, giving one entry per CDR3 protein. Of 30,000 to 40,000 distinct CDR3 sequences detected, about 12% appear once; the ten largest clones hold around 35%. The data stem from a study of read filtering for tumor transcriptome and immune sequencing. Overall study context: About 8 patients were R-ISS I, some 15 were R-ISS II, six or seven were R-ISS III. IR-seq gave about 3.5 to 10.27 million TCR reads per sample; RNA-seq gave about 80 to 1273.

CDR1 and CDR2 (germline): SGHRS, YFSETQ. With V trimmed by 1 base and J by 7 bases, 5 bases remained unmatched. This CDR3 comprises 15 residues. Notes on the study in general: Dropping single-read clonotypes raised IR-seq and RNA-seq shared-clonotype correlation.

At the time of active disease, bone marrow was collected from every patient. Sequencing used a population of CD138-negative cells sorted from bone marrow. The chain combines TRBV5-1 with TRBJ1-4, with TRBD1 matching 9 bases. The TCR was taken from a donor at least 40 years old with multiple myeloma. DNA of the CDR3: TGCGCCAGCAGCTTGACAGGGGGCATTCGTGAAAAACTGTTTTTT. This translates into CASSLTGGIREKLFF.